Following are 28 T cell receptor beta chains from one sample sequenced in a study of spatial heterogeneity in lung cancer. Each CDR3 protein is one row after TCRdb ran MiXCR on the 5' RACE reads. The sample has 13,000 or so distinct CDR3 sequences, 3% to 5% seen once; the top ten hold 35% to 55%. The time point was: sample taken at primary tumor resection. In each case, whole RNA from tumor, nontumor lung or frozen PBMC was sequenced unsorted. The sequencing used PBMCs, collected at surgery. Receptors originate from a male donor with early-stage non-small cell lung cancer.

This clonotype was counted at least ten times. Being off target in a library aimed at alpha chains, this beta chain has a size of little meaning. V usage is TRBV24-1 and J usage is TRBJ2-3; possibly TRBD2 for D (6 bases). Germline V lookup: CDR1 KGHDR, CDR2 SFDVKD. V lost 1 base and J lost 2, with 12 bases in between. The CDR3 runs to 16 residues. The CDR3 DNA reads TGTGCCACCAGTGATTTCCCGGGGACTTACACAGATACGCAGTATTTT. Amino acid sequence: CATSDFPGTYTDTQYF.

This clonotype was counted at least ten times. As an off-target read in a library built for alpha chains, this beta chain has a frequency of little significance. V is TRBV6-2 or TRBV6-3 and J is TRBJ2-1; D is uncertain. V was shortened by 5 bases and J by 0 bases, with 14 bases between the two germline ends. This CDR3 is built from 16 residues. Germline-derived CDR1 and CDR2 are MNHEY and SVGEGT. CDR3 residues: CASSPRRGSSYNEQFF. Here the CDR3 DNA reads TGTGCCAGCAGTCCGCGGAGAGGAAGCTCCTACAATGAGCAGTTCTTC.

This clonotype was seen many times. This beta chain appears as a stray read in a library generated for alpha chains; its size is not informative. V and J are TRBV29-1 and TRBJ1-1, with TRBD1 matching 9 bases. Germline CDR1 and CDR2: SQVTM and ANQGSEA. Trimming took 6 bases from V and 2 from J; bases not matched to a gene: 4. The CDR3 runs to 13 residues. DNA of the CDR3: TGCAGCGTGAAGGGACAGGGCAACACTGAAGCTTTCTTT. Its translation is CSVKGQGNTEAFF.

This clonotype came up many times. This beta chain was picked up by a library intended for alpha chains and is off target, so its count carries little meaning. The genes are TRBV10-3 and TRBJ2-2; unclear D gene. Per the germline V gene, CDR1 is ENHRY and CDR2 is SYGVKD. Trimming stripped 3 bases from V and 9 bases from J, with 8 bases between. The CDR3 has 12 residues. The chain's CDR3 is CAISDPGRELFF. The CDR3 coding sequence is TGTGCCATCAGTGACCCAGGCCGGGAGCTGTTTTTT.

This clonotype was seen only a few times. This beta chain slipped into a library made for alpha chains as a stray read, so its size is not meaningful. This chain's CDR3 is CASSLVAANSPLHF. The CDR3 nucleotides read TGTGCCAGCAGCTTAGTTGCTGCCAATTCACCCCTCCACTTT. The chain has TRBV11-2 and TRBJ1-6; D gene ambiguous. The CDR3 length is 14 residues. V was clipped by 1 base and J by 7 bases, with 8 bases between them. Germline V CDR1 and CDR2: SGHAT, FQNNGV. The complete variable domain, with remaining parts taken from reference TRBV11-2 and TRBJ1-6, reads EAGVAQSPRYKIIEKRQSVAFWCNPISGHATLYWYQQILGQGPKLLIQFQNNGVVDDSQLPKDRFSAERLKGVDSTLKIQPAKLEDSAVYLCASSLVAANSPLHFGNGTRLTVT.

This clonotype has a count of ten or more. This beta chain turned up in a library designed for alpha chains; as an off-target read, its abundance says little. This chain joins TRBV7-2 and TRBJ2-2; possibly TRBD1 for D (5 bases). CDR1 and CDR2 from the germline V gene are SGHTA and FQGNSA. There are 15 residues in the CDR3. V lost 1 base to trimming and J lost 2 bases, with 8 bases between them. The CDR3 loop reads CASSLGQLNTGELFF. DNA of the CDR3: TGTGCCAGCAGCTTAGGACAGTTAAACACCGGGGAGCTGTTTTTT. Variable domain in full (rest from reference TRBV7-2 and TRBJ2-2): GAGVSQSPSNKVTEKGKDVELRCDPISGHTALYWYRQSLGQGLEFLIYFQGNSAPDKSGLPSDRFSAERTGGSVSTLTIQRTQQEDSAVYLCASSLGQLNTGELFFGEGSRLTVL.

This clonotype was recorded a few times. A library made for alpha chains picked up this beta chain off target, so its size means little. The chain uses TRBV18 and TRBJ2-1, with TRBD1 as a possible D gene (6 bases). V was shortened by 6 bases and J by 7 bases, with 22 bases between the two germline ends. The germline V gene has CDR1 KGHSH and CDR2 LQKENI. The CDR3 is made up of 16 amino acids. In nucleotides, the CDR3 is TGTGCCAGCTCGGGGATAGGGGGTTGTTACGGGAATGAGCAGTTCTTC. It encodes CASSGIGGCYGNEQFF.

This clonotype came up many times. This beta chain slipped into a library made for alpha chains as a stray read, so its size is not meaningful. CDR3 loop: CASSLEGAAGGGYTF. Here the CDR3 DNA reads TGTGCCAGCAGCTTAGAAGGGGCTGCAGGGGGAGGCTACACCTTC. The rearrangement links TRBV11-2 to TRBJ1-2; 7 bases agree with TRBD1. This CDR3 is built from 15 residues. V shed 0 bases, J shed 8 bases, and the junction held 9 bases outside the gene matches. Germline V lookup: CDR1 SGHAT, CDR2 FQNNGV.

The sample holds many counts of this clonotype. This beta chain is a stray read from a library made for alpha chains; its abundance is not meaningful. The rearrangement uses TRBV3-1 and TRBJ1-6; D remains unclear. This CDR3 spans 17 amino acids. V shed 0 bases and J shed 0 bases, with 9 bases lying between them. Germline values: CDR1 LGHDT, CDR2 YNNKEL (reference sequence). CDR3 bases: TGTGCCAGCAGCCAAGATGGGCGGAGCTCCTATAATTCACCCCTCCACTTT. Its translation: CASSQDGRSSYNSPLHF.

This clonotype has a count of ten or more. A library prepared for alpha chains yielded this beta chain as an off-target read; its size is of little meaning. V usage is TRBV6-5 and J usage is TRBJ1-2; 9 nucleotides align to TRBD1. V lost 4 bases, J lost 4 bases, and 13 bases stayed unmatched. The germline V gene encodes CDR1 MNHEY and CDR2 SVGAGI. The CDR3 length is 17 residues. For the CDR3, the DNA is TGTGCCAGCAGTTCCCGCTCCGGGACAGGGATGGGCTATGGCTACACCTTC. Translation: CASSSRSGTGMGYGYTF.

This clonotype was picked up many times. Because the library targeted alpha chains, this beta chain is an off-target read whose size means little. The V gene is TRBV5-1, the J gene TRBJ2-7; tentatively, D is TRBD2 (6 bases). CDR3 size: 15 residues. The germline gives CDR1 SGHRS, CDR2 YFSETQ. V was shortened by 6 bases and J by 2 bases, with 18 bases between the two germline ends. The CDR3 sequence is CASTLMWGEAYEQYF. The CDR3 DNA follows: TGCGCCAGCACTCTCATGTGGGGGGAGGCCTACGAGCAGTACTTC.

This clonotype showed up many times. This beta chain was picked up by a library intended for alpha chains and is off target, so its count carries little meaning. This chain joins TRBV7-6 and TRBJ2-3, with TRBD2 matching over 7 bases. The CDR3 is 16 residues long. Unmatched junction bases numbered 9, after V lost 4 bases and J lost 2 bases. Germline loops: CDR1 SGHVS, CDR2 FNYEAQ. CDR3 DNA sequence: TGTGCCAGCAGCTCCCTCGGCGGGAGCTTCACAGATACGCAGTATTTT. This codes for CASSSLGGSFTDTQYF.

This clonotype occurred many times. This beta chain is an off-target read within a library intended for alpha chains, so its frequency means little. The chain combines TRBV9 with TRBJ2-5; D is unresolved. The CDR3 runs to 14 residues. Trimming removed 0 bases at V and 1 base at J, with 7 bases between. Germline assignment: CDR1 SGDLS and CDR2 YYNGEE. As DNA, the CDR3 is TGTGCCAGCAGCGTAGAGGGTAGCCAAGAGACCCAGTACTTC. It specifies CASSVEGSQETQYF.

This clonotype has ten or more counts. This beta chain is an off-target read within a library intended for alpha chains, so its frequency means little. V and J are TRBV18 and TRBJ1-5; D remains unclear. The germline V gene has CDR1 KGHSH and CDR2 LQKENI. The CDR3 is made up of 13 amino acids. The ends were cut back, 3 bases at V and 7 bases at J, with 10 bases in the middle. The CDR3 nucleotides are TGTGCCAGCTCACCGGGCGAGAAGCAGCCCCAGCATTTT. Residues: CASSPGEKQPQHF.

This clonotype was counted many times. The library was built for alpha chains, so this beta chain is an off-target read and its size means little. The rearrangement joins TRBV28 to TRBJ2-2; 11 bases fit TRBD2. Germline lookup yields CDR1 MDHEN and CDR2 SYDVKM. The CDR3 loop spans 17 amino acids. V lost 0 bases to trimming and J lost 6 bases; unmatched junction nucleotides: 6. CDR3 in DNA: TGTGCCAGCAGTTTATGGGGACTAGCGGAGGGGTCCGGGGAGCTGTTTTTT. Protein sequence: CASSLWGLAEGSGELFF. The full variable domain, in which reference TRBV28 and TRBJ2-2 provide the parts outside the CDR3, is DVKVTQSSRYLVKRTGEKVFLECVQDMDHENMFWYRQDPGLGLRLIYFSYDVKMKEKGDIPEGYSVSREKKERFSLILESASTNQTSMYLCASSLWGLAEGSGELFFGEGSRLTVL.

Notes on this clonotype: This may come from a read error, since a much larger clone is one base off. Since it is a stray read in a library aimed at alpha chains, this beta chain has a size that is not meaningful. This chain links TRBV6-6 with TRBJ1-6; D is perhaps TRBD1 (5 bases). The germline CDR1 and CDR2 sequences are MNHNY and SVGAGI (reference sequence). CDR3 size: 15 residues. The CDR3 coding sequence is TGTGGCAGCAGCCGGATTGGGGGTGATTATTCACCCCTCCACTTT. Encoded protein: CGSSRIGGDYSPLHF.

This clonotype appeared many times. This beta chain lies outside the target of a library built for alpha chains; its clone size means little. V gene TRBV5-6 combines with J gene TRBJ2-5; D unresolved. The CDR3 has 14 amino acids. Germline CDR1 is SGHDT and CDR2 is YYEEEE. V lost 0 bases and J 2 bases, leaving 8 bases between the germline ends. The CDR3 sequence is CASSLDWMQETQYF. CDR3 DNA: TGTGCCAGCAGCTTGGATTGGATGCAAGAGACCCAGTACTTC.

In its sample, this clonotype was seen many times. With the library built for alpha chains, this beta chain is off target and its frequency is not meaningful. The J gene is TRBJ2-1, the V gene TRBV15; D remains ambiguous. The V gene lost 2 bases and the J gene lost 11 bases, with 13 bases spanning the gap. The CDR3 has 13 residues. Germline CDR1 is LNHNV and CDR2 is YYDKDF (reference sequence). In nucleotides, the CDR3 is TGTGCCACCAGCAGAACTCCGGTGACCCAGCAGTTCTTC. It encodes CATSRTPVTQQFF.

There are many counts of this clonotype. This beta chain turned up in a library designed for alpha chains; as an off-target read, its abundance says little. CDR3 nucleotides: TGTGCCAGCAGCATGGGACAGCTAATTAATTCACCCCTCCACTTT. The encoded protein is CASSMGQLINSPLHF. The V and J genes are TRBV7-2 and TRBJ1-6; 7 bases agree with TRBD1. The CDR3 spans 15 residues. Per germline, CDR1 SGHTA and CDR2 FQGNSA. Germline trimming cut 5 bases from V and 6 bases from J; bases unmatched to any gene: 7.

In the case of this clonotype: For a library built for alpha chains, this beta chain is a stray read; little rests on its size. The CDR3: CASSSPVGAASTDTQYF. DNA of the CDR3: TGTGCCAGCAGTTCCCCCGTGGGGGCGGCGAGCACAGATACGCAGTATTTT. The chain carries TRBV28 and TRBJ2-3; a weak D match, TRBD1 (6 bases). V was trimmed by 4 bases and J by 0 bases, leaving 17 bases between them. The CDR3 spans 17 residues. Germline V CDR1 and CDR2: MDHEN, SYDVKM.

This clonotype was counted at least ten times. This beta chain is a stray read from a library made for alpha chains; its abundance is not meaningful. The rearrangement joins TRBV27 to TRBJ2-7; 7 bases line up with TRBD1. Losses at the gene ends were 5 bases for V and 1 base for J; bases not matched to a gene: 2. The CDR3 is made up of 13 amino acids. In germline, CDR1 is MNHEY, CDR2 SMNVEV (reference sequence). Written as DNA, the CDR3 is TGTGCCAGCAGTGTACAGGGGTCCTACGAGCAGTACTTC. Its protein product is CASSVQGSYEQYF.

This clonotype was seen at least ten times. This beta chain is a stray sequence in a library constructed for alpha chains; its clone size is not meaningful. CDR3 protein: CASPEQAAVGANQPQHF. The CDR3 DNA follows: TGCGCCAGCCCCGAGCAGGCGGCTGTGGGGGCCAATCAGCCCCAGCATTTT. The chain combines TRBV4-1 with TRBJ1-5, with a weak D call TRBD1 (6 bases). Between the trimmed V and J ends, which lost 8 bases and 3 bases, there was a span of 23 bases. The CDR3 is made up of 17 amino acids. Germline loops: CDR1 MGHRA, CDR2 YSYEKL.

This clonotype was seen many times. The library was built for alpha chains, so this beta chain is an off-target read and its size means little. As DNA, the CDR3 is TGTGCCAGCAGCACGTACACGCAGAACACCGGGGAGCTGTTTTTT. It yields the protein CASSTYTQNTGELFF. The rearrangement uses TRBV11-1 and TRBJ2-2, with D unresolved. CDR1 and CDR2 (germline): SGHAT, FQDESV (reference sequence). Trimming pared 5 bases from V and 1 base from J, leaving 11 bases between. This CDR3 is built from 15 residues.

The table lists this clonotype with many counts. A library made for alpha chains picked up this beta chain off target, so its size means little. The chain links TRBV5-1 to TRBJ1-2, with 8 bases that match TRBD1. After removal of 4 bases from V and 4 bases from J, the junction contained 6 bases not matched to a gene. This CDR3 is 14 amino acids long. From germline, CDR1 is SGHRS and CDR2 YFSETQ. The CDR3 spells CASSTGQGAYGYTF. The CDR3 DNA reads as TGCGCCAGCAGCACCGGACAGGGCGCCTATGGCTACACCTTC.

In its sample, this clonotype was seen many times. Because this beta chain is a stray read in a library intended to capture alpha chains, its abundance should not be given much weight. The CDR3 spells CASSFMGVETQYF. The CDR3 DNA follows: TGTGCCAGCAGTTTTATGGGGGTCGAGACCCAGTACTTC. This chain uses TRBV28 with TRBJ2-5; D tentatively fits TRBD1 or TRBD2 (5 bases each). The CDR3 covers 13 residues. In germline, CDR1 is MDHEN, CDR2 SYDVKM. V lost 3 bases and J lost 5, with 10 bases in between. The full variable domain, rest sourced from reference TRBV28 and TRBJ2-5, is DVKVTQSSRYLVKRTGEKVFLECVQDMDHENMFWYRQDPGLGLRLIYFSYDVKMKEKGDIPEGYSVSREKKERFSLILESASTNQTSMYLCASSFMGVETQYFGPGTRLLVL.

Many counts were recorded for this clonotype. This beta chain is a stray sequence in a library constructed for alpha chains; its clone size is not meaningful. The chain is built from TRBV20-1 and TRBJ2-5, with D tentatively TRBD2 (6 bases). The V gene lost 0 bases and the J gene lost 2 bases, with 16 bases spanning the gap. CDR3 length equals 16 residues. Germline V CDR1 and CDR2: DFQATT, SNEGSKA (reference sequence). CDR3 sequence: CSARDPGRWAQETQYF. CDR3 nucleotide sequence: TGCAGTGCTAGAGATCCGGGGAGGTGGGCTCAAGAGACCCAGTACTTC.

This clonotype was found many times. The library was designed around alpha chains, so this beta chain is a stray read whose abundance carries little weight. The V call is TRBV7-9, the J call TRBJ2-5; tentative D call: TRBD1 (7 bases). The CDR3 is 16 residues long. Trimming cost V 1 base and J 2 bases, with 14 bases left between them. CDR1 and CDR2 (germline): SEHNR, FQNEAQ (reference sequence). The CDR3 coding sequence is TGTGCCAGCAGCTTAGGGGCAGGGGGGAAGCAAGAGACCCAGTACTTC. Translation: CASSLGAGGKQETQYF. Based on the CDR3 plus reference TRBV7-9 and TRBJ2-5, the full variable domain is DTGVSQNPRHKITKRGQNVTFRCDPISEHNRLYWYRQTLGQGPEFLTYFQNEAQLEKSRLLSDRFSAERPKGSFSTLEIQRTEQGDSAMYLCASSLGAGGKQETQYFGPGTRLLVL.

This clonotype ranks as medium-sized. This beta chain is off target for a library built for alpha chains, so its abundance means little. This chain joins TRBV28 and TRBJ1-4; a possible D gene is TRBD1 (5 bases). The CDR3 has 15 residues. V was trimmed by 5 bases and J by 0 bases, leaving 10 bases between them. Germline values: CDR1 MDHEN, CDR2 SYDVKM. CDR3 nucleotide sequence: TGTGCCAGCAGTGCCAGGGACGCAACTAATGAAAAACTGTTTTTT. Translation: CASSARDATNEKLFF. The variable domain in full, with the rest retrieved from reference TRBV28 and TRBJ1-4, is DVKVTQSSRYLVKRTGEKVFLECVQDMDHENMFWYRQDPGLGLRLIYFSYDVKMKEKGDIPEGYSVSREKKERFSLILESASTNQTSMYLCASSARDATNEKLFFGSGTQLSVL.